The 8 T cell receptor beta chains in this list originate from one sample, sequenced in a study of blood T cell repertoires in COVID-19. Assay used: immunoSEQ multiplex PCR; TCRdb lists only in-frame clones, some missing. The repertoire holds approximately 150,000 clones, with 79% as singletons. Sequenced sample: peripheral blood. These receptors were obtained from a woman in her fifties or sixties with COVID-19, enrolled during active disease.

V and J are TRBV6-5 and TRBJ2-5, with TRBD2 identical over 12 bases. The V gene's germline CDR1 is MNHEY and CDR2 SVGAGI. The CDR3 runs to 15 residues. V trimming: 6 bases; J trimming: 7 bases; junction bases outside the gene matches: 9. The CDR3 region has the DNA TGTGCCAGCAGCCTACTAGCGGGGGGTGACGGGACCCAGTACTTC. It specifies CASSLLAGGDGTQYF.

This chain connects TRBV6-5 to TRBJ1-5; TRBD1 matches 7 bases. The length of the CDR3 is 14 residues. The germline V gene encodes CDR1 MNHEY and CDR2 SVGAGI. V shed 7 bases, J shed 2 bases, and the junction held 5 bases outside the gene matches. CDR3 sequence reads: CASKETGGNQPQHF. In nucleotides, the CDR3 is TGTGCCAGCAAGGAAACAGGGGGCAATCAGCCCCAGCATTTT.

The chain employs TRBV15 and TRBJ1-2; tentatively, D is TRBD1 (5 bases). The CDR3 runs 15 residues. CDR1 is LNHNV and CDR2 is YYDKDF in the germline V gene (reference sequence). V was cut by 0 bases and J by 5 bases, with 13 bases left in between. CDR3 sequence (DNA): TGTGCCACCAGCAGAGAGCGGGGCCTCGGATATGGCTACACCTTC. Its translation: CATSRERGLGYGYTF.

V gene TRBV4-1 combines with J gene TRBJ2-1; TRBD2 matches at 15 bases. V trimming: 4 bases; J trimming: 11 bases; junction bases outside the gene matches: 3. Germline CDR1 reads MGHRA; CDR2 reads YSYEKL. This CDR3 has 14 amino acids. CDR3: CASSLGLAGGKQFF. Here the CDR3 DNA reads TGCGCCAGCAGCCTCGGACTAGCGGGGGGGAAGCAGTTCTTC.

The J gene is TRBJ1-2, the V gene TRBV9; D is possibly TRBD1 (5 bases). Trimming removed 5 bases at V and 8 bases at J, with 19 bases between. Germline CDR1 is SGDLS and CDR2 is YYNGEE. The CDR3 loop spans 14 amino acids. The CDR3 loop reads CASRRDSLPLGYTF. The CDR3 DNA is TGTGCCAGCAGAAGGGACTCCCTCCCGCTGGGCTACACCTTC.

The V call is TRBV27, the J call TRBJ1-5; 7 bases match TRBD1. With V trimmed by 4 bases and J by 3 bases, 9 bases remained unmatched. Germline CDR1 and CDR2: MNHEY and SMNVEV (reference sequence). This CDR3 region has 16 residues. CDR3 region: CASSSRQGQNNQPQHF. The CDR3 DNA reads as TGTGCCAGCAGTTCGCGACAGGGCCAGAACAATCAGCCCCAGCATTTT.

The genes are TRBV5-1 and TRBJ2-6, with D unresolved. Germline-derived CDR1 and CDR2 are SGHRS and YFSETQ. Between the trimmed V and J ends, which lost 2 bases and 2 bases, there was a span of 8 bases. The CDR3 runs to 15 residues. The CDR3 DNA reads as TGCGCCAGCAGCTTCCCAAACACTGGGGCCAACGTCCTGACTTTC. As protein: CASSFPNTGANVLTF. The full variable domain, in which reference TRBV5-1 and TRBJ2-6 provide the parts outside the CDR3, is KAGVTQTPRYLIKTRGQQVTLSCSPISGHRSVSWYQQTPGQGLQFLFEYFSETQRNKGNFPGRFSGRQFSNSRSEMNVSTLELGDSALYLCASSFPNTGANVLTFGAGSRLTVL.

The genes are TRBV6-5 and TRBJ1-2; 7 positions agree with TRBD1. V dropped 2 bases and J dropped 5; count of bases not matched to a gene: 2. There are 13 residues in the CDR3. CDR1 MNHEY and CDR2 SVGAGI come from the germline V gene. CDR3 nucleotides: TGTGCCAGCAGTTACCCGGGACAGTATGGCTACACCTTC. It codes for CASSYPGQYGYTF.